The 14 T cell receptor beta chains below come from one sample, sequenced in a study of blood T cell repertoires in COVID-19. Some clones are missing from TCRdb's copy, which holds only in-frame ones; the method was immunoSEQ multiplex PCR. The sample carries under 300,000 clones, roughly four fifths recorded once. Sequenced: peripheral blood. The receptors come from a man aged 45 to 65 with acute or convalescent COVID-19.

CDR3 sequence: CARSTAQGTAKNEQFF. The DNA for the CDR3 is TGTGCCAGAAGCACTGCCCAGGGGACGGCGAAAAATGAGCAGTTCTTC. The rearrangement links TRBV5-3 to TRBJ2-1, with D possibly TRBD1 on 6 matching bases. TRBV5-3 is an ORF, with its function uncertain. Trimming pared 4 bases from V and 7 bases from J, leaving 21 bases between. This CDR3 region has 16 residues.

This clone was seen only a few times. This chain joins TRBV19 and TRBJ1-5, with 8 positions matching TRBD1. V lost 6 bases and J lost 6; bases outside the gene matches: 7. Germline loops: CDR1 LNHDA, CDR2 SQIVND (reference sequence). There are 14 residues in the CDR3. The CDR3, as DNA: TGTGCCAGTAGCGCGGACAGGGCCTTTCAGCCCCAGCATTTT. As protein: CASSADRAFQPQHF.

This clone was seen once. The chain carries TRBV10-1 and TRBJ2-5; TRBD2 aligns across 12 bases. J gave up 5 bases and V 0 bases, and 10 bases lay outside the gene matches. The CDR3 length is 18 residues. Germline V lookup: CDR1 WNHNN, CDR2 SYGVQD (reference sequence). The DNA of the CDR3 is TGCGCCAGCAGTGAGTCGGGCCTAGCGGGGGGGCAGTTGGAGACCCAGTACTTC. Translated, it gives CASSESGLAGGQLETQYF.

This clone came up a few times. The chain combines TRBV27 with TRBJ2-3; TRBD1 matches at 8 bases. CDR1 is MNHEY, CDR2 SMNVEV, per germline (reference sequence). V gave up 3 bases and J gave up 1 base; unmatched junction bases: 6. CDR3 length equals 16 residues. The CDR3 loop reads CASSLRAQGGTDTQYF. CDR3 DNA sequence: TGTGCCAGCAGTTTGAGGGCACAGGGGGGCACAGATACGCAGTATTTT.

A single count supports this clone. This sample also contains other DNA sequences that code for the same CDR3. The chain couples TRBV28 to TRBJ1-2; 11 bases match TRBD1. Germline trimming cut 6 bases from V and 0 bases from J; bases unmatched to any gene: 0. The CDR3 length is 14 residues. Germline-derived CDR1 and CDR2 are MDHEN and SYDVKM. CDR3 DNA sequence: TGTGCCAGCAGGGGACAGGGGGCTAACTATGGCTACACCTTC. Amino acid sequence: CASRGQGANYGYTF.

This chain joins TRBV15 and TRBJ2-7, with D maybe TRBD1 (6 bases). There are 14 residues in the CDR3. The V gene's germline CDR1 is LNHNV and CDR2 YYDKDF (reference sequence). Trimming pared 5 bases from V and 3 bases from J, leaving 14 bases between. This chain's CDR3 is CATSSPGQDYEQYF. Written as DNA, the CDR3 is TGTGCCACCAGCTCACCGGGACAAGACTACGAGCAGTACTTC.

The gene calls are TRBV28 and TRBJ1-3; TRBD1 might be the D (5 bases). Trimming cost V 7 bases and J 4 bases, with 8 bases left between them. The CDR3 covers 12 residues. Germline V gene data show CDR1 as MDHEN and CDR2 as SYDVKM. The CDR3 DNA is TGTGCCAGCACCCGGGGGGGAAACACCATATATTTT. As protein: CASTRGGNTIYF.

This chain joins TRBV19 and TRBJ1-3; no firm D call. Per the germline V gene, CDR1 is LNHDA and CDR2 is SQIVND (reference sequence). The CDR3 runs to 15 residues. V shed 0 bases and J shed 2 bases, with 8 bases lying between them. The CDR3 sequence is CASSIEGGTGNTIYF. The CDR3 nucleotides are TGTGCCAGTAGTATAGAGGGAGGGACTGGAAACACCATATATTTT.

This chain connects TRBV19 to TRBJ2-1; 15 nucleotides match TRBD2. The CDR3 consists of 18 residues. V shed 4 bases and J 4 bases; nucleotides not matched to a gene: 8. The germline V gene encodes CDR1 LNHDA and CDR2 SQIVND (reference sequence). The CDR3 coding sequence is TGTGCCAGTAGTAGAGGTGGACTAGCGGGAGGGATTTACAATGAGCAGTTCTTC. It encodes CASSRGGLAGGIYNEQFF.

This chain joins TRBV7-9 and TRBJ1-1; 9 bases align to TRBD1. V lost 6 bases, J lost 0 bases, and 2 bases stayed unmatched. Per germline, CDR1 SEHNR and CDR2 FQNEAQ (reference sequence). The CDR3 contains 14 residues. In nucleotides, the CDR3 is TGTGCCAGCAGAAGACAGGGGGTGAACACTGAAGCTTTCTTT. Protein sequence: CASRRQGVNTEAFF.

The table lists this clone with a few counts. Other nucleotide sequences from this sample produce the same CDR3. This sequence joins TRBV28 and TRBJ1-2, with D possibly being TRBD1 (6 bases). The CDR3 is 12 residues long. V lost 6 bases and J lost 5, with 10 bases in between. Germline CDR1 MDHEN, CDR2 SYDVKM. CDR3 loop: CASSLGAYGYTF. The CDR3 DNA reads TGTGCCAGCAGCTTGGGGGCATATGGCTACACCTTC.

The chain recombines TRBV14 with TRBJ1-2; the D is unclear. Germline CDR1 and CDR2: SGHDN and FVKESK. Deletions cut 1 base from V and 8 bases from J, with 17 bases between. The length of the CDR3 is 15 residues. The CDR3 DNA reads TGTGCCAGCAGCCAAGTCGGGGAGTTCGTTTGGGGCTACACCTTC. As protein: CASSQVGEFVWGYTF.

This clone occurred once. The V call is TRBV7-8, the J call TRBJ2-1; TRBD2 matches at 11 bases. The germline V gene encodes CDR1 SGHVS and CDR2 FQNEAQ. The CDR3 spans 17 residues. With 6 bases clipped from V and 3 bases from J, the junction kept 10 bases outside the gene matches. The CDR3 nucleotides are TGTGCCAGCAGTCAAAGCCACGGGACTAGCGGCTACAATGAGCAGTTCTTC. Residues: CASSQSHGTSGYNEQFF.

For the CDR3, the DNA is TGTGCCAGCAGCTTTAACCCATCGGGACTAGCGGGGGGCCAAGAGACCCAGTACTTC. It yields the protein CASSFNPSGLAGGQETQYF. The chain is built from TRBV7-8 and TRBJ2-5, with TRBD2 matching over 15 bases. The CDR3 totals 19 residues. Germline V gene data show CDR1 as SGHVS and CDR2 as FQNEAQ. Trimming removed 3 bases from V and 1 base from J; junction bases left unmatched: 9. The whole variable domain, filled in from reference TRBV7-8 and TRBJ2-5, reads GAGVSQSPRYKVAKRGQDVALRCDPISGHVSLFWYQQALGQGPEFLTYFQNEAQLDKSGLPSDRFFAERPEGSVSTLKIQRTQQEDSAVYLCASSFNPSGLAGGQETQYFGPGTRLLVL.